The 23 T cell receptor beta chains below all came from one sample that was sequenced in a study of regulatory T cells in long-lasting Graves disease. TCR beta libraries were built with iRepertoire HTBI primers and Arm-PCR of CDR3 regions. MiXCR, run by TCRdb on the multiplex PCR reads, gives a single entry per CDR3 protein. The repertoire includes 420,000 or so distinct CDR3 sequences, about 16% of them detected once, and around 23% sits in the top ten. Time point given: newly diagnosed GD, antithyroid drugs for less than 3 months. The TCR library used RNA extracted from PBMCs. The data also belong to a second study, concerning T cells in Graves' hyperthyroidism and ophthalmopathy.

The material sequenced was peripheral blood mononuclear cells (PBMCs), taken at new diagnosis, from a patient treated with antithyroid drugs. The receptors derive from a woman under 30 with Graves disease.

This clonotype was detected many times. The rearrangement uses TRBV15 and TRBJ1-1, with D possibly matching TRBD1 (5 bases). There are 14 residues in the CDR3. Trimming shortened V by 0 bases and J by 8 bases, and 13 bases separated the two germline ends. Germline V gene sequence: CDR1 LNHNV, CDR2 YYDKDF (reference sequence). CDR3 sequence: CATSRDRGVAEAFF. The CDR3 DNA is TGTGCCACCAGCAGAGATAGAGGGGTAGCCGAAGCTTTCTTT. The full variable domain, its missing parts supplied by reference TRBV15 and TRBJ1-1, is DAMVIQNPRYQVTQFGKPVTLSCSQTLNHNVMYWYQQKSSQAPKLLFHYYDKDFNNEADTPDNFQSRRPNTSFCFLDIRSPGLGDTAMYLCATSRDRGVAEAFFGQGTRLTVV.

This clonotype has a count of ten or more. V and J are TRBV2 and TRBJ1-1; tentatively, D is TRBD1 (5 bases). Germline CDR1 reads SNHLY; CDR2 reads FYNNEI. The CDR3 length is 13 residues. The V gene lost 6 bases and the J gene lost 8 bases, with 16 bases spanning the gap. The CDR3, as DNA: TGTGCCAGCAGACTAATGACAGTTGGAGAAGCTTTCTTT. It yields the protein CASRLMTVGEAFF.

V gene TRBV28 combines with J gene TRBJ2-7; a weak D match, TRBD2 (6 bases). The CDR3 is made up of 13 amino acids. Germline V gene lookup returns CDR1 MDHEN and CDR2 SYDVKM. The V end was cut by 3 bases, the J end by 4 bases, with 10 bases between. The CDR3 DNA follows: TGTGCCAGCAGTTTCGGGAGTTTGTACGAGCAGTACTTC. This translates into CASSFGSLYEQYF.

This clonotype was seen only a few times. The chain uses TRBV7-9 and TRBJ2-7, with a possible D match to TRBD2 (6 bases). The CDR3 is made up of 15 amino acids. The V end was cut by 5 bases, the J end by 3 bases, with 17 bases between. Germline V gene lookup returns CDR1 SEHNR and CDR2 FQNEAQ (reference sequence). Written as DNA, the CDR3 is TGTGCCAGCAGCCCACGGGACTTAACTGGCTACGAGCAGTACTTC. Its translation: CASSPRDLTGYEQYF.

The genes are TRBV6-1 and TRBJ2-2; 11 bases are shared with TRBD2. V was clipped by 6 bases and J by 0 bases; unmatched bases: 9. CDR3 size: 18 residues. CDR1 and CDR2 (germline): MNHNS, SASEGT. CDR3 in amino acids: CASSPTSGMTANTGELFF. The CDR3 DNA follows: TGTGCCAGCAGCCCGACTAGCGGGATGACGGCGAACACCGGGGAGCTGTTTTTT.

This clonotype was recorded a few times. V and J are TRBV7-2 and TRBJ2-7, with TRBD2 matching over 9 bases. J lost 4 bases, V lost 5 bases, and 3 bases had no gene match. Germline values: CDR1 SGHTA, CDR2 FQGNSA. This CDR3 comprises 13 residues. The CDR3 nucleotides are TGTGCCAGCAGCCGAAGCGGGGGGTACGAGCAGTACTTC. This sequence encodes CASSRSGGYEQYF.

The table lists this clonotype with a few counts. This chain links TRBV4-3 with TRBJ2-1; perhaps D is TRBD1 or TRBD2 (5 bases each). Germline lookup yields CDR1 LGHNA and CDR2 YSLEER. This CDR3 region has 16 residues. Deletions cut 0 bases from V and 6 bases from J, with 15 bases between. CDR3 sequence reads: CASSQDRATGGNEQFF. Written as DNA, the CDR3 is TGCGCCAGCAGCCAAGATCGTGCGACTGGGGGCAATGAGCAGTTCTTC.

This clonotype has a handful of counts. The chain combines TRBV30 with TRBJ1-1; TRBD1 is a possible D gene (5 bases). V shed 2 bases and J shed 10 bases, with 14 bases lying between them. The CDR3 has 12 residues. Germline lookup yields CDR1 GTSNPN and CDR2 SVGIG (reference sequence). CDR3 sequence: CAWSPGPGGAFF. CDR3 DNA sequence: TGTGCCTGGAGTCCGGGACCCGGGGGAGCTTTCTTT.

Comments on this clonotype: A read error may explain this, as a much larger clone is one base away. This chain connects TRBV27 to TRBJ2-1; D possibly matches TRBD1 or TRBD2 (6 bases each). With 2 bases removed from V and 10 bases from J, the gap between germline ends came to 18 bases. The CDR3 contains 15 residues. The V gene's germline CDR1 is MNHEY and CDR2 SMNVEV (reference sequence). CDR3 protein: CASSLGGGGIYEQFF. Written as DNA, the CDR3 is TGTGCCAGCAGTTTAGGAGGGGGAGGAATTTACGAGCAGTTCTTC.

This clonotype has a count of ten or more. An end of the junction differs from the germline gene, which may be a read error. This sequence joins TRBV2 and TRBJ1-5, with a possible D match to TRBD1 (5 bases). The CDR3 covers 15 residues. Germline V gene lookup returns CDR1 SNHLY and CDR2 FYNNEI. CDR3 nucleotides: TGTGCCAGCGGGTGGGGCAGCCTTAGCGATCAGCCCCAGCATTTT. It encodes CASGWGSLSDQPQHF.

This clonotype was found once. A much larger clone lies a single base off, so this may be a read error. In this CDR3 the conserved last residue, phenylalanine or tryptophan, is missing, so a read error is likely. The CDR3 nucleotides read TGCAGTGCTAGGGCCGGGACTAGCGGGAGTTACGAGCAGTACCTC. This codes for CSARAGTSGSYEQYL. The chain employs TRBV20-1 and TRBJ2-7; TRBD2 matches at 14 bases. The length of the CDR3 is 15 residues. Germline V lookup: CDR1 DFQATT, CDR2 SNEGSKA (reference sequence). Trimming removed 3 bases from V and 4 bases from J; junction bases left unmatched: 5.

The chain links TRBV6-1 to TRBJ2-1; D remains unclear. The CDR3 consists of 11 residues. Germline CDR1 is MNHNS and CDR2 is SASEGT. The germline V and J ends were trimmed by 8 bases and 10 bases, with 12 bases remaining between them. The CDR3 DNA is TGTGCCAGCTCTGGAAGCTACGAGCAGTTCTTC. It encodes CASSGSYEQFF.

In its sample, this clonotype was seen a few times. The chain has TRBV6-2 or TRBV6-3 and TRBJ1-2, with unresolved D. V was cut by 8 bases and J by 0 bases, with 7 bases left in between. CDR3 size: 12 residues. Germline CDR1 and CDR2: MNHEY and SVGEGT. The CDR3 is CASEMANYGYTF. In DNA, the CDR3 is TGTGCCAGCGAGATGGCTAACTATGGCTACACCTTC.

This clonotype was observed a few times. The chain uses TRBV6-2 or TRBV6-3 and TRBJ2-1; D gene uncertain. This CDR3 has 16 amino acids. Germline V CDR1 and CDR2: MNHEY, SVGEGT. The ends were cut back, 7 bases at V and 5 bases at J, with 21 bases in the middle. The DNA for the CDR3 is TGTGCCAGCATTGGGCCTGGGCGAGAACTGAACAATGAGCAGTTCTTC. It yields the protein CASIGPGRELNNEQFF.

Note on this clonotype: With only one base between it and a far larger clone, this is likely a read error. The DNA for the CDR3 is TGTGCCAGCAGCCCTCCGTCGCGTCTATACTACAATGAGCAGTACTTC. Translation: CASSPPSRLYYNEQYF. The chain uses TRBV7-2 and TRBJ2-7; D unresolved. The germline V and J ends were trimmed by 5 bases and 7 bases, with 24 bases remaining between them. CDR3 size: 16 residues. Germline CDR1 SGHTA, CDR2 FQGNSA.

This chain connects TRBV5-6 to TRBJ2-1; D may be TRBD2 (6 bases). This CDR3 has 15 residues. The germline V gene encodes CDR1 SGHDT and CDR2 YYEEEE. The V end lost 0 bases, the J end lost 6 bases, and 13 bases lay between the germline ends. CDR3 bases: TGTGCCAGCAGCTTGGAAGGGCGGGGATCCAATGAGCAGTTCTTC. It yields the protein CASSLEGRGSNEQFF.

This clonotype was found many times. The V gene is TRBV7-8, the J gene TRBJ2-5; no clear D. V shed 5 bases and J shed 3 bases, with 16 bases lying between them. Germline assignment: CDR1 SGHVS and CDR2 FQNEAQ. This CDR3 is built from 15 residues. CDR3 sequence reads: CASSRLGMGKETQYF. Written as DNA, the CDR3 is TGTGCCAGCAGCCGACTTGGGATGGGGAAAGAGACCCAGTACTTC.

This clonotype was seen a few times. This sequence joins TRBV5-1 and TRBJ2-3; 14 nucleotides match TRBD2. The length of the CDR3 is 18 residues. The germline V gene encodes CDR1 SGHRS and CDR2 YFSETQ. Losses at the gene ends were 3 bases for V and 6 bases for J; bases not matched to a gene: 12. CDR3 DNA sequence: TGCGCCAGCAGCTCGATTAAGGGACTAGCGGGAGATGGGGATACGCAGTATTTT. Translated: CASSSIKGLAGDGDTQYF.

This clonotype showed up just once. A much larger clone differs from this one at a single base, so this may be a read error. V usage is TRBV2 and J usage is TRBJ2-1, with 9 nucleotides matching TRBD2. Germline values: CDR1 SNHLY, CDR2 FYNNEI. This CDR3 has 15 amino acids. V gave up 7 bases and J gave up 10 bases; unmatched junction bases: 14. CDR3 in amino acids: CASTPTGTSLYEQFF. CDR3 in DNA: TGTGCCAGCACCCCTACTGGGACTAGCCTCTACGAGCAGTTCTTC.

This chain links TRBV5-4 with TRBJ2-1; TRBD2 matches at 7 bases. The CDR3 has 15 residues. The V gene's germline CDR1 is SGHNT and CDR2 YYREEE (reference sequence). V dropped 7 bases and J dropped 4; count of bases not matched to a gene: 11. The CDR3 bases are TGTGCCAGCTATCCTAGGGCTAGCGGTTACAATGAGCAGTTCTTC. Translated: CASYPRASGYNEQFF.

The V and J genes are TRBV20-1 and TRBJ1-2; 7 nucleotides line up with TRBD1. The V and J ends lost 4 bases and 8 bases, in that order; junction bases with no gene match: 7. CDR1 is DFQATT, CDR2 SNEGSKA, per germline (reference sequence). The CDR3 loop spans 12 amino acids. The CDR3 loop is CSAIDRDNGYTF. The CDR3 DNA reads as TGCAGTGCTATTGACAGGGACAACGGCTACACCTTC.

This clonotype has just a few counts. This chain connects TRBV7-6 to TRBJ2-3; 9 positions match TRBD2. The DNA end lines up better with TRBJ2-7; the J call may be wrong. The germline gives CDR1 SGHVS, CDR2 FNYEAQ. The CDR3 runs to 15 residues. The CDR3 here is CASSSHSGSFYEQYF. CDR3 coding DNA: TGTGCCAGCAGCTCACATAGCGGGAGCTTCTACGAGCAGTACTTC.

In this sample, this clonotype turned up a few times. The genes are TRBV5-4 and TRBJ2-1, with D hard to call. The CDR3 contains 16 residues. V lost 2 bases and J 0 bases, leaving 12 bases between the germline ends. The germline gives CDR1 SGHNT, CDR2 YYREEE (reference sequence). The CDR3 bases are TGTGCCAGCAGCTTAACCTCAGTGGCCTCCTACAATGAGCAGTTCTTC. Translated, it gives CASSLTSVASYNEQFF.